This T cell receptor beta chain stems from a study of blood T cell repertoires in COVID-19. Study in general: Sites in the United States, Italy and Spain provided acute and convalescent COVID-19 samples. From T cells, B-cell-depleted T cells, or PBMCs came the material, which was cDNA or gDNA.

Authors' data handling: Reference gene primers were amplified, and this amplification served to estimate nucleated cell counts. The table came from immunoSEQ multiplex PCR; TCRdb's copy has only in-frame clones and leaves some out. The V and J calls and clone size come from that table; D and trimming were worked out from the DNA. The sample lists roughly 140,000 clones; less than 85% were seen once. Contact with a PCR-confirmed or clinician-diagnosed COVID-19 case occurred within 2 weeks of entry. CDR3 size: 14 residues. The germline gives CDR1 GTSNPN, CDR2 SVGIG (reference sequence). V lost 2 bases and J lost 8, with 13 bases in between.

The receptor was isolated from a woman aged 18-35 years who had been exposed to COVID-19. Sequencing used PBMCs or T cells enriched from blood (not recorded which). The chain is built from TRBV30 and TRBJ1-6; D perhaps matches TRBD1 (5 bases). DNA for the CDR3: TGTGCCTGGAGTTCGGGACTCCCAGATTCACCCCTCCACTTT. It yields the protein CAWSSGLPDSPLHF.